This T cell receptor beta chain comes out of a study of T cell changes during pregnancy in multiple sclerosis. CDR1 and CDR2 from the germline V gene are MNHEY and SMNVEV (reference sequence). The CDR3 has 15 amino acids. J gave up 5 bases and V 5 bases, and 6 bases lay outside the gene matches. Measured with immunoSEQ multiplex PCR; TCRdb has only the in-frame clones, and not every one. The table shows about 20,000 clones, with approximately 86% occurring only once. This material consisted of CD8+ T cells from peripheral blood mononuclear cells, taken after pregnancy. This sequence originates from a female donor in good health, enrolled as a control in a pregnancy study. This chain connects TRBV27 to TRBJ1-5, with TRBD1 identical over 10 bases. The CDR3: CASSGGQGLHQPQHF. As DNA, the CDR3 is TGTGCCAGCAGTGGGGGACAGGGGCTTCATCAGCCCCAGCATTTT.